This T cell receptor (delta chain) stems from a study of Vδ1+ human thymocytes. Notes on the study in general: Thymic delta-chain repertoires held around 20% Vdelta2 sequences and few Vdelta3, despite high sort purity. In the thymus, TRG and TRD repertoires looked highly polyclonal with Gaussian CDR3 lengths. Many TRG clonotypes were shared between donors; TRD repertoires were essentially private. The authors advised highly purified populations and single-cell validation.

Germline assignment: CDR1 TSWWSYY and CDR2 QGS. This CDR3 comprises 18 residues. V was shortened by 2 bases and J by 0 bases, with 19 bases between the two germline ends. Extracted RNA was reverse transcribed into cDNA. The CDR3 regions were amplified by multiplex PCR from V-gene primers to a constant-region primer. TCRdb repeated clone calling on the multiplex PCR reads with CATT. The data show tens of thousands of delta-chain clones, around a sixth seen once. This clone showed up just a few times. Antigen unknown. The chain is built from TRDV1 and TRDJ1; tentative D call: TRDD3 (6 bases). The receptor's source is a boy in the first two years of life who had congenital heart surgery. The sample taken for sequencing was Vdelta1+ gamma-delta thymocytes from the thymus. Subset reported: FACS-sorted CD3+ TCRalphabeta- TCRVdelta1+ TCRVdelta2- thymocytes. The CDR3 loop is CALGEWGTWGPYTDKLIF. In DNA, the CDR3 is TGTGCTCTTGGGGAATGGGGAACTTGGGGGCCCTACACCGATAAACTCATCTTT.